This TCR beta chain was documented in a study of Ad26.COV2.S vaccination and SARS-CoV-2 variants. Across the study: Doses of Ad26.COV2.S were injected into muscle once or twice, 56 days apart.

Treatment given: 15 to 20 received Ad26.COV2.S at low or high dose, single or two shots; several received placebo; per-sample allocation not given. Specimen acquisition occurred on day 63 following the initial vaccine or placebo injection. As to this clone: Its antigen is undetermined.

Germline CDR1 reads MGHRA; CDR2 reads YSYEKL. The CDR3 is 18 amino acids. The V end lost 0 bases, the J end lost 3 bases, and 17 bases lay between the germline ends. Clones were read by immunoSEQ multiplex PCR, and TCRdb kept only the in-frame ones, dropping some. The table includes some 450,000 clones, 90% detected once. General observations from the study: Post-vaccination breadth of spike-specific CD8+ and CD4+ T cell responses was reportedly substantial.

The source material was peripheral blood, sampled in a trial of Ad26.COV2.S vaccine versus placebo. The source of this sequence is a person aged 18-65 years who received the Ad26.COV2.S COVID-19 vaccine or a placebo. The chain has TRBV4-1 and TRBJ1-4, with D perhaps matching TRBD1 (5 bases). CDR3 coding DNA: TGCGCCAGCAGCCAAGAAAAGGACACCGGCCCGCCTAATGAAAAACTGTTTTTT. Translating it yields CASSQEKDTGPPNEKLFF.